A single sample is the source of the 20 T cell receptor beta chains below, sequenced in a study of T cells in Graves' hyperthyroidism and ophthalmopathy. Amplification of TCR beta CDR3 regions was performed using RNA transcripts as template. TCR CDR3 underwent first-round RT-PCR with the HTBI primer set. TCRdb re-called the multiplex PCR reads with MiXCR, one entry per CDR3 protein. The table lists 600,000 to 650,000 distinct CDR3 sequences, 16% of them singletons. The sample taken for sequencing was blood. Receptor source: a woman aged 25 to 39 with Graves' hyperthyroidism.

This clonotype was detected only a few times. A much larger clone sits a single nucleotide away, making a read error possible. CDR3 nucleotide sequence: TGTGCCAGCAGTTCTAGTAACAATGAGCAGTTCTTC. Its protein product is CASSSSNNEQFF. The J gene is TRBJ2-1, the V gene TRBV12-3 or TRBV12-4; D unresolved. V gave up 4 bases and J gave up 5 bases, with 6 bases separating them. This CDR3 contains 12 residues.

This clonotype was detected a few times. The chain is built from TRBV13 and TRBJ2-3; 7 bases line up with TRBD2. The CDR3 contains 15 residues. V lost 6 bases, J lost 4 bases, and 10 bases stayed unmatched. Germline V lookup: CDR1 PRHDT, CDR2 FYEKMQ (reference sequence). CDR3 amino acids: CASSPGGLVADTQYF. The CDR3 DNA reads TGTGCCAGCAGTCCGGGGGGACTTGTTGCAGATACGCAGTATTTT.

This clonotype appeared a few times. V and J are TRBV6-4 and TRBJ1-2; 8 bases line up with TRBD1. The CDR3 length is 16 residues. Trimming removed 5 bases from V and 4 bases from J; junction bases left unmatched: 12. The germline CDR1 and CDR2 sequences are MRHNA and SNTAGT. CDR3 in amino acids: CASSYVGQGVSYGYTF. The DNA for the CDR3 is TGTGCCAGCAGTTACGTAGGACAGGGTGTGAGCTATGGCTACACCTTC.

About this clonotype: A much bigger clone sits one base away, suggesting this may be a read error. V usage is TRBV6-5 and J usage is TRBJ2-1; 9 bases line up with TRBD2. Germline CDR1 and CDR2: MNHEY and SVGAGI. The CDR3 length is 15 residues. Trimming cost V 2 bases and J 8 bases; bases outside gene matches: 7. CDR3 residues: CASSYGASGADEQFF. The CDR3 region has the DNA TGTGCCAGCAGTTACGGCGCTAGCGGGGCAGATGAGCAGTTCTTC.

Only a few counts were recorded for this clonotype. The chain employs TRBV12-3 or TRBV12-4 and TRBJ2-2, with 9 bases matching TRBD1. V lost 6 bases and J lost 5; bases outside the gene matches: 13. This CDR3 spans 17 amino acids. This CDR3 reads CASRSHRTGDLTGELFF. CDR3 nucleotide sequence: TGTGCCAGCAGATCGCACAGGACAGGGGATTTGACCGGGGAGCTGTTTTTT.

Turning to this clonotype: Because the CDR3's place on the DNA is in doubt, the DNA is left out and the CDR3 is given as listed by TCRdb. The chain carries TRBV5-1 and TRBJ2-2; the D segment call TRBD2 is taken from the table without a DNA check. Germline V lookup: CDR1 SGHRS, CDR2 YFSETQ. The CDR3 is 14 amino acids in total, end residues counted. The CDR3 spells CASSVGPGTGEPFF.

This clonotype was counted a few times. CDR3 DNA: TGTGCCAGCAGGAAAGTAGCGGGAGGGCCGAGATACAATGAGCAGTTCTTC. Protein product: CASRKVAGGPRYNEQFF. J is TRBJ2-1 and V is TRBV6-1; 11 bases map to TRBD2. V dropped 6 bases and J dropped 4; count of bases not matched to a gene: 11. Germline V gives CDR1 MNHNS, CDR2 SASEGT. This CDR3 has 17 amino acids.

The chain uses TRBV7-9 and TRBJ1-1; no clear D gene. With 0 bases removed from V and 4 bases from J, the gap between germline ends came to 12 bases. The CDR3 runs 15 residues. Germline lookup yields CDR1 SEHNR and CDR2 FQNEAQ (reference sequence). CDR3 residues: CASSLAFQDGTEAFF. The CDR3 DNA follows: TGTGCCAGCAGCTTAGCGTTTCAGGACGGCACTGAAGCTTTCTTT.

V usage is TRBV4-2 and J usage is TRBJ2-1, with TRBD2 matching 12 bases. Trimming took 2 bases from V and 8 from J; bases not matched to a gene: 16. The CDR3 is 19 residues long. Germline-derived CDR1 and CDR2 are LGHNA and YNFKEQ. The CDR3 DNA reads TGTGCCAGCAGCCAACGCACTACCCCTAGCGGGAGGGCCGGGGATGAGCAGTTCTTC. Protein sequence: CASSQRTTPSGRAGDEQFF.

The gene calls are TRBV29-1 and TRBJ2-1; 7 bases align to TRBD1. The J call may be incorrect, as the DNA end agrees better with TRBJ2-7. The CDR3 loop spans 14 amino acids. Germline loops: CDR1 SQVTM, CDR2 ANQGSEA. CDR3 DNA: TGCAGCGCTGGGGAAGGGGGCCCCTACAATGAGCAGTACTTC. Translation gives CSAGEGGPYNEQYF.

In this sample, this clonotype turned up a few times. This chain joins TRBV4-3 and TRBJ2-3, with 8 bases identical to TRBD2. The CDR3 covers 18 residues. V was pared by 3 bases and J by 7 bases, with 18 bases of the junction left unmatched. CDR1 and CDR2 (germline): LGHNA, YSLEER. CDR3 DNA: TGCGCCAGCAGCCAGCTCGGTGCGGGAGGATGGGGAGGATATACGCAGTATTTT. Encoded protein: CASSQLGAGGWGGYTQYF.

This chain links TRBV7-2 with TRBJ2-7; 9 bases are a match to TRBD1. The CDR3 is made up of 16 amino acids. V was pared by 5 bases and J by 3 bases, with 11 bases of the junction left unmatched. The germline V gene has CDR1 SGHTA and CDR2 FQGNSA. The CDR3 DNA reads TGTGCCAGCAGCCACGCTCTAGGGACAGGGCGCTACGAGCAGTACTTC. It encodes CASSHALGTGRYEQYF.

The J gene is TRBJ1-5, the V gene TRBV27; D may be TRBD1 (5 bases). With 5 bases removed from V and 5 bases from J, the gap between germline ends came to 10 bases. This CDR3 comprises 13 residues. The V gene's germline CDR1 is MNHEY and CDR2 SMNVEV (reference sequence). CDR3 nucleotide sequence: TGTGCCAGCAGTCGGGGACCCGATCAGCCCCAGCATTTT. Translated: CASSRGPDQPQHF.

This clonotype was seen many times. The V and J genes are TRBV11-2 and TRBJ2-7, with 11 nucleotides matching TRBD2. V dropped 3 bases and J dropped 3; count of bases not matched to a gene: 10. Per germline, CDR1 SGHAT and CDR2 FQNNGV. The CDR3 runs 17 residues. As DNA, the CDR3 is TGTGCCAGCAGCTTTAGTATGGGGACTAGCGGAATCTACGAGCAGTACTTC. Translating gives CASSFSMGTSGIYEQYF.

This clonotype showed up just a few times. This chain links TRBV30 with TRBJ2-3; 8 bases agree with TRBD2. Germline V gene data show CDR1 as GTSNPN and CDR2 as SVGIG (reference sequence). CDR3 length: 15 residues. Germline trimming cut 3 bases from V and 4 bases from J; bases unmatched to any gene: 9. CDR3 DNA: TGTGCCTGGAGGAGGAGCGGGAGTCTGTCAGATACGCAGTATTTT. This encodes CAWRRSGSLSDTQYF.

There are a few counts of this clonotype. The chain uses TRBV11-1 and TRBJ2-7; unclear D gene. Trimming took off 1 base at V and 6 bases at J, with 13 bases between the two ends. The CDR3 covers 14 residues. Germline V gene sequence: CDR1 SGHAT, CDR2 FQDESV (reference sequence). The DNA of the CDR3 is TGTGCCAGCAGCTTAGTCGACTTCTTAACCGAGCAGTACTTC. It yields the protein CASSLVDFLTEQYF. The variable domain in full, completed from reference TRBV11-1 and TRBJ2-7, reads EAEVAQSPRYKITEKSQAVAFWCDPISGHATLYWYRQILGQGPELLVQFQDESVVDDSQLPKDRFSAERLKGVDSTLKIQPAELGDSAMYLCASSLVDFLTEQYFGPGTRLTVT.

This chain joins TRBV10-3 and TRBJ2-7, with D perhaps matching TRBD1 or TRBD2 (6 bases each). Germline V gene lookup returns CDR1 ENHRY and CDR2 SYGVKD. The CDR3 contains 12 residues. The germline V and J ends were trimmed by 3 bases and 7 bases, with 10 bases remaining between them. The CDR3: CAISDGGGEQYF. In DNA form, the CDR3 reads TGTGCCATCAGTGACGGGGGCGGGGAGCAGTACTTC.

This clonotype was detected a few times. V usage is TRBV18 and J usage is TRBJ1-3, with 7 bases lining up with TRBD1. V lost 3 bases, J lost 0 bases, and 2 bases stayed unmatched. This CDR3 is built from 15 residues. Looked up from germline, CDR1 is KGHSH and CDR2 is LQKENI. The CDR3 sequence is CASSPGQSSGNTIYF. The CDR3 DNA is TGTGCCAGCTCACCGGGACAGAGCTCTGGAAACACCATATATTTT. The entire variable domain, with the rest obtained from reference TRBV18 and TRBJ1-3, is as follows: NAGVMQNPRHLVRRRGQEARLRCSPMKGHSHVYWYRQLPEEGLKFMVYLQKENIIDESGMPKERFSAEFPKEGPSILRIQQVVRGDSAAYFCASSPGQSSGNTIYFGEGSWLTVV.

This clonotype was found a few times. This chain uses TRBV4-2 with TRBJ1-4; D is perhaps TRBD1 (6 bases). The CDR3 is 13 residues long. V gave up 1 base and J gave up 8 bases, with 8 bases separating them. In germline, CDR1 is LGHNA, CDR2 YNFKEQ. As DNA, the CDR3 is TGTGCCAGCAGCCAAGCAGGGGACGAAAAACTGTTTTTT. Residues: CASSQAGDEKLFF.

This clonotype was found a few times. This sequence joins TRBV6-1 and TRBJ1-5, with D unresolved. The germline V gene has CDR1 MNHNS and CDR2 SASEGT. The CDR3 has 14 residues. Deletions cut 7 bases from V and 2 bases from J, with 12 bases between. This CDR3 reads CASNLEGGNQPQHF. CDR3 nucleotides: TGTGCCAGCAATTTGGAGGGTGGCAATCAGCCCCAGCATTTT.